A single sample is the source of the 23 T cell receptor beta chains below, sequenced in a study of cytotoxic CD8 clonotypes in ibrutinib-treated CLL. Method: immunoSEQ multiplex PCR; TCRdb's copy keeps in-frame clones and lacks some. The sample lists 150,000 to 200,000 clones, over 60% occurring once. Source: PBMCs, taken after 24 months of ibrutinib treatment. The receptors derive from a human donor with chronic lymphocytic leukemia.

This chain uses TRBV4-3 with TRBJ2-3, with unresolved D. V was shortened by 4 bases and J by 2 bases, with 16 bases between the two germline ends. CDR1 and CDR2 (germline): LGHNA, YSLEER. The CDR3 totals 16 residues. CDR3 residues: CASSPESETLTDTQYF. CDR3 nucleotide sequence: TGCGCCAGCAGCCCTGAGAGCGAGACCCTCACAGATACGCAGTATTTT.

In this sample, this clone turned up a few times. J is TRBJ1-2 and V is TRBV4-1; D remains ambiguous. The germline V gene encodes CDR1 MGHRA and CDR2 YSYEKL. The CDR3 is 14 residues long. Trimming stripped 4 bases from V and 5 bases from J, with 14 bases between. The CDR3 sequence: CASSPTTTGYGYTF. In DNA form, the CDR3 reads TGCGCCAGCAGCCCTACGACTACGGGGTATGGCTACACCTTC.

The CDR3 region is CASRLAGADTQYF. Written as DNA, the CDR3 is TGTGCCAGCAGACTTGCGGGGGCAGATACGCAGTATTTT. This rearrangement joins TRBV11-3 to TRBJ2-3, with 7 bases that match TRBD2. Germline CDR1 SGHNT, CDR2 YENEEA. This CDR3 spans 13 amino acids. Germline trimming cut 6 bases from V and 4 bases from J; bases unmatched to any gene: 4.

This clone occurred a few times. The chain uses TRBV5-1 and TRBJ2-7; the match to TRBD1 covers 11 bases. The CDR3 length is 15 residues. CDR1 SGHRS and CDR2 YFSETQ come from the germline V gene. After removal of 4 bases from V and 7 bases from J, the junction contained 10 bases not matched to a gene. The CDR3 DNA is TGCGCCAGCAGCGCTACCGGACAGGGGGCTCGGGAGCAGTACTTC. Translated, it gives CASSATGQGAREQYF. Supplemented by reference TRBV5-1 and TRBJ2-7, the full variable domain reads KAGVTQTPRYLIKTRGQQVTLSCSPISGHRSVSWYQQTPGQGLQFLFEYFSETQRNKGNFPGRFSGRQFSNSRSEMNVSTLELGDSALYLCASSATGQGAREQYFGPGTRLTVT.

The chain employs TRBV27 and TRBJ2-7; 10 bases agree with TRBD2. The CDR3 length is 15 residues. The germline V gene has CDR1 MNHEY and CDR2 SMNVEV (reference sequence). V shed 8 bases, J shed 2 bases, and the junction held 9 bases outside the gene matches. CDR3 region: CASANKAGGPYEQYF. The CDR3, as DNA: TGTGCCAGCGCGAATAAAGCGGGAGGGCCCTACGAGCAGTACTTC.

The chain combines TRBV6-6 with TRBJ2-3; D unresolved. Germline loops: CDR1 MNHNY, CDR2 SVGAGI (reference sequence). CDR3 length: 13 amino acids. V shed 0 bases and J shed 8 bases, with 9 bases lying between them. DNA of the CDR3: TGTGCCAGCAGTTACTCGACCACAAGTACGCAGTATTTT. Translating it yields CASSYSTTSTQYF.

The chain carries TRBV11-2 and TRBJ2-2, with 14 nucleotides matching TRBD2. The CDR3 totals 18 residues. Germline V gene data show CDR1 as SGHAT and CDR2 as FQNNGV. With 4 bases clipped from V and 2 bases from J, the junction kept 6 bases outside the gene matches. The CDR3 DNA follows: TGTGCCAGCAGCTGGACTAGCGGGAGGTCAAATAACACCGGGGAGCTGTTTTTT. Its protein product is CASSWTSGRSNNTGELFF.

V usage is TRBV7-8 and J usage is TRBJ2-5; 7 bases match TRBD1. CDR3 length equals 15 residues. Germline assignment: CDR1 SGHVS and CDR2 FQNEAQ. V dropped 1 base and J dropped 5; count of bases not matched to a gene: 7. CDR3 DNA sequence: TGTGCCAGCAGCTTAGTTCAGGGGGTTAGGGAGACCCAGTACTTC. Translation: CASSLVQGVRETQYF.

The CDR3 spells CATSRDGEPTDTQYF. CDR3 sequence (DNA): TGTGCCACCAGCAGAGATGGGGAGCCCACAGATACGCAGTATTTT. This sequence joins TRBV15 and TRBJ2-3, with D maybe TRBD2 (5 bases). The CDR3 is 15 residues long. V lost 0 bases, J lost 2 bases, and 9 bases lay in between. The germline CDR1 and CDR2 sequences are LNHNV and YYDKDF (reference sequence).

The CDR3 DNA follows: TGCAGCGTTGGAGAGAATACCCGCGAGCAGTACTTC. Encoded protein: CSVGENTREQYF. The rearrangement uses TRBV29-1 and TRBJ2-7, with D hard to call. V shed 4 bases and J shed 6 bases, with 13 bases lying between them. CDR1 SQVTM and CDR2 ANQGSEA come from the germline V gene. The CDR3 runs 12 residues.

In its sample, this clone was seen a few times. The chain uses TRBV4-1 and TRBJ1-5; 8 nucleotides line up with TRBD1. V was clipped by 0 bases and J by 7 bases; unmatched bases: 17. Germline V lookup: CDR1 MGHRA, CDR2 YSYEKL. CDR3 size: 19 residues. In DNA form, the CDR3 reads TGCGCCAGCAGCCAAGATAACGCGGGCAGGGGGCGTCCTGTCCAGCCCCAGCATTTT. Protein: CASSQDNAGRGRPVQPQHF.

J is TRBJ2-1 and V is TRBV27; D is possibly TRBD2 (5 bases). Germline V gives CDR1 MNHEY, CDR2 SMNVEV (reference sequence). V lost 0 bases, J lost 7 bases, and 7 bases lay in between. The length of the CDR3 is 13 residues. The chain's CDR3 is CASSLSRVNEQFF. CDR3 DNA: TGTGCCAGCAGTTTATCGCGGGTTAATGAGCAGTTCTTC.

The rearrangement uses TRBV4-2 and TRBJ2-1, with 8 bases lining up with TRBD2. Germline V lookup: CDR1 LGHNA, CDR2 YNFKEQ. Losses at the gene ends were 0 bases for V and 3 bases for J; bases not matched to a gene: 4. The CDR3 has 16 amino acids. CDR3 nucleotides: TGTGCCAGCAGCCAAGAAACGACTAGCGACTACAATGAGCAGTTCTTC. Translation: CASSQETTSDYNEQFF.

This chain links TRBV7-8 with TRBJ2-7, with TRBD2 identical over 9 bases. Looked up from germline, CDR1 is SGHVS and CDR2 is FQNEAQ. The CDR3 consists of 15 residues. After removal of 2 bases from V and 3 bases from J, the junction contained 5 bases not matched to a gene. CDR3 residues: CASSLLAGAYYEQYF. CDR3 coding DNA: TGTGCCAGCAGCTTATTAGCGGGAGCTTACTACGAGCAGTACTTC.

In nucleotides, the CDR3 is TGCAGTGCCAACAACAGGGGTGGCTACACCTTC. It specifies CSANNRGGYTF. This chain connects TRBV20-1 to TRBJ1-2, with 7 bases fitting TRBD1. The CDR3 length is 11 residues. V lost 6 bases, J lost 7 bases, and 5 bases stayed unmatched. CDR1 DFQATT and CDR2 SNEGSKA come from the germline V gene (reference sequence).

The rearrangement links TRBV28 to TRBJ2-2; 7 bases are a match to TRBD2. From germline, CDR1 is MDHEN and CDR2 SYDVKM. The CDR3 covers 15 residues. V gave up 11 bases and J gave up 8 bases; unmatched junction bases: 17. The CDR3 sequence: CAGTPAGAVSGELFF. The CDR3, as DNA: TGTGCCGGAACCCCGGCGGGAGCGGTTTCGGGGGAGCTGTTTTTT.

The chain links TRBV2 to TRBJ1-4; D gene uncertain. The germline V gene encodes CDR1 SNHLY and CDR2 FYNNEI. This CDR3 has 14 residues. Trimming cost V 7 bases and J 0 bases, with 9 bases left between them. The CDR3: CASKTGSTNEKLFF. CDR3 in DNA: TGTGCCAGCAAGACGGGCTCAACTAATGAAAAACTGTTTTTT.

This chain links TRBV4-3 with TRBJ2-7; a possible D gene is TRBD2 (5 bases). CDR3 length: 15 residues. CDR1 and CDR2 (germline): LGHNA, YSLEER. V lost 3 bases and J 3 bases, leaving 15 bases between the germline ends. Here the CDR3 DNA reads TGCGCCAGCAGCCAGACGATCATGAGGGTCTACGAGCAGTACTTC. This encodes CASSQTIMRVYEQYF.

This clone was observed a few times. V is TRBV18 and J is TRBJ1-1; possible D gene TRBD1, 5 bases. Germline values: CDR1 KGHSH, CDR2 LQKENI. Trimming took 1 base from V and 4 from J, leaving 7 bases between them. This CDR3 region has 13 residues. Written as DNA, the CDR3 is TGTGCCAGCTCACCACAGGGGAGCACTGAAGCTTTCTTT. Its protein is CASSPQGSTEAFF. The variable domain in full, completed from reference TRBV18 and TRBJ1-1, reads NAGVMQNPRHLVRRRGQEARLRCSPMKGHSHVYWYRQLPEEGLKFMVYLQKENIIDESGMPKERFSAEFPKEGPSILRIQQVVRGDSAAYFCASSPQGSTEAFFGQGTRLTVV.

The V and J genes are TRBV9 and TRBJ2-7, with TRBD2 matching over 8 bases. The CDR3 length is 15 residues. CDR1 is SGDLS, CDR2 YYNGEE, per germline. V lost 3 bases to trimming and J lost 3 bases; unmatched junction nucleotides: 8. The CDR3: CASSALSGTSYEQYF. The CDR3 coding sequence is TGTGCCAGCAGCGCCCTTTCCGGGACTAGCTACGAGCAGTACTTC.

The chain recombines TRBV7-9 with TRBJ2-7; 7 bases align to TRBD1. V lost 1 base to trimming and J lost 3 bases; unmatched junction nucleotides: 3. Per germline, CDR1 SEHNR and CDR2 FQNEAQ (reference sequence). This CDR3 is 14 amino acids long. CDR3 in DNA: TGTGCCAGCAGCTTAGGGGACAGCTACTACGAGCAGTACTTC. As protein: CASSLGDSYYEQYF.

The J gene is TRBJ2-1, the V gene TRBV4-3; D might be TRBD1 or TRBD2, each matching 5 bases. Germline values: CDR1 LGHNA, CDR2 YSLEER. This CDR3 spans 19 amino acids. Trimming left V 6 bases short and J 7 bases short, with 31 bases between. The CDR3 DNA is TGCGCCAGCAGTCAGGCGCGTATGTTGAGGGACGGGATGCGTAATGAGCAGTTCTTC. This translates into CASSQARMLRDGMRNEQFF.

The CDR3 nucleotides read TGTGCCACCAGCGGGGAGAGGGATCGGATCGGGAACGAGCAGTACTTC. Translating it yields CATSGERDRIGNEQYF. The chain carries TRBV15 and TRBJ2-7; D may be TRBD2 (5 bases). Between the trimmed V and J ends, which lost 5 bases and 5 bases, there was a span of 22 bases. Germline assignment: CDR1 LNHNV and CDR2 YYDKDF (reference sequence). CDR3 size: 16 residues. The variable domain in full, with the rest retrieved from reference TRBV15 and TRBJ2-7, is DAMVIQNPRYQVTQFGKPVTLSCSQTLNHNVMYWYQQKSSQAPKLLFHYYDKDFNNEADTPDNFQSRRPNTSFCFLDIRSPGLGDTAMYLCATSGERDRIGNEQYFGPGTRLTVT.